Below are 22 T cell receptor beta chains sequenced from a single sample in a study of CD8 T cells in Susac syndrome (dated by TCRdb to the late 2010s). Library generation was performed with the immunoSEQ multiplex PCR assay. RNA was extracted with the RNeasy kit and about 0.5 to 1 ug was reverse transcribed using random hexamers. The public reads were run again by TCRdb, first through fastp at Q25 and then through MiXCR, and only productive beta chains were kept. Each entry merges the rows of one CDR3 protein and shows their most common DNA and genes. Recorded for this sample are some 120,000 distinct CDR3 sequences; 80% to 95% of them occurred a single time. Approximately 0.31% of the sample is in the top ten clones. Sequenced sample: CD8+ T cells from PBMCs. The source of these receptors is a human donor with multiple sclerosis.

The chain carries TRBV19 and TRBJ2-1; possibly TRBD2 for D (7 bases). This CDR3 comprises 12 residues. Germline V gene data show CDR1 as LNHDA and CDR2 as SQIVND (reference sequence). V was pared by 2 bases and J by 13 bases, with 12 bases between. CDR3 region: CASSIRAGAQFF. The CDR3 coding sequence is TGTGCCAGTAGTATACGTGCGGGGGCACAGTTCTTC.

CDR3 sequence: CASSLAVGHRMSYEQYF. For the CDR3, the DNA is TGCGCCAGCAGCTTGGCCGTAGGGCACAGGATGTCCTACGAGCAGTACTTC. The chain joins TRBV5-1 to TRBJ2-7, with D possibly matching TRBD1 (5 bases). Germline loops: CDR1 SGHRS, CDR2 YFSETQ. The CDR3 has 17 residues. V lost 0 bases, J lost 1 base, and 17 bases lay in between.

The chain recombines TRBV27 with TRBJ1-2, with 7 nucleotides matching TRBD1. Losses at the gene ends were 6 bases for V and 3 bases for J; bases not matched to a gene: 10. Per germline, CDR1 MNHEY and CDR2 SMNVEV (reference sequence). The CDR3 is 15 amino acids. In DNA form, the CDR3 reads TGTGCCAGCAGATCAAACTTCGACAGGGACTATGGCTACACCTTC. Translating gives CASRSNFDRDYGYTF.

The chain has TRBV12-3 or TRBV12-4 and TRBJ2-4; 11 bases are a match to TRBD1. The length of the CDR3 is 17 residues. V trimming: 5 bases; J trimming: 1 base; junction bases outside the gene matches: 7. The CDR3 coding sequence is TGTGCCAGCAGTAGGACAGGGGGCTCTTGGGCCAAAAACATTCAGTACTTC. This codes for CASSRTGGSWAKNIQYF.

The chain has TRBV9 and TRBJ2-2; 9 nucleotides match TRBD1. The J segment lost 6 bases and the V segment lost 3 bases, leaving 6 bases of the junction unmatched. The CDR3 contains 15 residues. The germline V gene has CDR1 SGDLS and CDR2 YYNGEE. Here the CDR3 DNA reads TGTGCCAGCAGCGCGTCCCGGGACAGGGCCGGGGAGCTGTTTTTT. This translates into CASSASRDRAGELFF.

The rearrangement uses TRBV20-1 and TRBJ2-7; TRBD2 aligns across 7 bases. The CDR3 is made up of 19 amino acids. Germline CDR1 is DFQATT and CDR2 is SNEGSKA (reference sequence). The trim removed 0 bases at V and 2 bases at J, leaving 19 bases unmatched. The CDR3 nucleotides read TGCAGTGCTAGAGATCGTCTCGGAGGATGGGGGGGAGGGGCCTACGAGCAGTACTTC. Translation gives CSARDRLGGWGGGAYEQYF.

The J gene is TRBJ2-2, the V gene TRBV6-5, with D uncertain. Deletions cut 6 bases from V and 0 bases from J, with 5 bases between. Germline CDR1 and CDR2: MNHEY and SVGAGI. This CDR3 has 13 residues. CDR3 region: CASSYTNTGELFF. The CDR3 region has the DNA TGTGCCAGCAGCTACACGAACACCGGGGAGCTGTTTTTT.

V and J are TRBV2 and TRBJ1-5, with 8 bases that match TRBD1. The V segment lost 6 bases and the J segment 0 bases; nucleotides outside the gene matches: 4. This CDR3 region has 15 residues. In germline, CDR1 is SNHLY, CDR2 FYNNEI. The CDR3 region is CASRDRAYSNQPQHF. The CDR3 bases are TGTGCCAGCAGGGACAGGGCTTATAGCAATCAGCCCCAGCATTTT.

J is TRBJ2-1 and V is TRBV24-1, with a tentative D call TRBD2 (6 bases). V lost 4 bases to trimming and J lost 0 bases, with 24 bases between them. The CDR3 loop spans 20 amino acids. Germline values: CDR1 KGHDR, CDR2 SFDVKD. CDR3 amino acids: CATSDRVPGGMRDSYNEQFF. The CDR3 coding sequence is TGTGCCACCAGTGACCGCGTGCCGGGCGGGATGCGGGACTCCTACAATGAGCAGTTCTTC.

This CDR3 reads CASSPGTGDGGYTF. The CDR3 coding sequence is TGTGCCAGCAGCCCCGGGACAGGGGACGGCGGCTACACCTTC. The chain links TRBV28 to TRBJ1-2, with 10 bases matching TRBD1. There are 14 residues in the CDR3. The V segment lost 6 bases and the J segment 8 bases; nucleotides outside the gene matches: 9. Looked up from germline, CDR1 is MDHEN and CDR2 is SYDVKM.

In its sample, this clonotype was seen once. CDR3 region: CSARGRSYNEQFF. The CDR3 DNA follows: TGCAGTGCTAGAGGACGTTCCTACAATGAGCAGTTCTTC. The chain is built from TRBV20-1 and TRBJ2-1; D remains ambiguous. Trimming removed 1 base at V and 1 base at J, with 5 bases between. In germline, CDR1 is DFQATT, CDR2 SNEGSKA (reference sequence). The CDR3 runs 13 residues.

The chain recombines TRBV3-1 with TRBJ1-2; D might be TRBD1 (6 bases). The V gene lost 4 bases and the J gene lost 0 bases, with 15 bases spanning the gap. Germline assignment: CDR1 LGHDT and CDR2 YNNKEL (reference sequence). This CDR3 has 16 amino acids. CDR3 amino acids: CASSRKIQGPNYGYTF. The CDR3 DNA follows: TGTGCCAGCAGCCGCAAGATACAGGGACCTAACTATGGCTACACCTTC.

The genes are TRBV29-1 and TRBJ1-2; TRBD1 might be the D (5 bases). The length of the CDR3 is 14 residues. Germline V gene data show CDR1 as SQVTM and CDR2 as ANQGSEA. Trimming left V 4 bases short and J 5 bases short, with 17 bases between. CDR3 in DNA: TGCAGCGTTGGTGCGCCAGGGCTTTTATATGGCTACACCTTC. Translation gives CSVGAPGLLYGYTF. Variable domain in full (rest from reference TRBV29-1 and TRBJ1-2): SAVISQKPSRDICQRGTSLTIQCQVDSQVTMMFWYRQQPGQSLTLIATANQGSEATYESGFVIDKFPISRPNLTFSTLTVSNMSPEDSSIYLCSVGAPGLLYGYTFGSGTRLTVV.

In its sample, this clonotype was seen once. The CDR3 DNA is TGTGCCAGCAGCTTGGGGGACAGGATCTCCTATGGCTACACCTTC. Protein sequence: CASSLGDRISYGYTF. The genes are TRBV5-4 and TRBJ1-2, with TRBD1 matching 8 bases. The trim removed 0 bases at V and 4 bases at J, leaving 5 bases unmatched. The V gene's germline CDR1 is SGHNT and CDR2 YYREEE (reference sequence). The CDR3 contains 15 residues.

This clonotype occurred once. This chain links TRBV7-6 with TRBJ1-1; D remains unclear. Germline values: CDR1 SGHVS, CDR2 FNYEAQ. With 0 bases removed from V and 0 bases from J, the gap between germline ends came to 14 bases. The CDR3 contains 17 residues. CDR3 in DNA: TGTGCCAGCAGCTTAGCGGAGGTGTCCAGACTGAACACTGAAGCTTTCTTT. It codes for CASSLAEVSRLNTEAFF.

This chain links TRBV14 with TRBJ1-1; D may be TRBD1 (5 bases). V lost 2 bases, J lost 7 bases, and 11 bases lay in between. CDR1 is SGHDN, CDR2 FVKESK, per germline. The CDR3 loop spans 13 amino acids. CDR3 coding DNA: TGTGCCAGCAGCCAACATCCGGGACGTGAAGCTTTCTTT. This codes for CASSQHPGREAFF.

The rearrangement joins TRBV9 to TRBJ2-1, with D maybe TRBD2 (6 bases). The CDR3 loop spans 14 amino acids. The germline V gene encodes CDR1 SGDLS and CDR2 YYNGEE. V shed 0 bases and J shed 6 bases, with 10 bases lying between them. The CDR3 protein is CASSVGNSGNEQFF. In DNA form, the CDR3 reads TGTGCCAGCAGCGTAGGGAATAGCGGCAATGAGCAGTTCTTC.

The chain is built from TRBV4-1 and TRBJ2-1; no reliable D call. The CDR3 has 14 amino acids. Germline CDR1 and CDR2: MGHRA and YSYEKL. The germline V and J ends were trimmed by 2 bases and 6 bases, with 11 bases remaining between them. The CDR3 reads CASSQSPGFNEQFF. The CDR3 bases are TGCGCCAGCAGCCAATCCCCCGGGTTCAATGAGCAGTTCTTC.

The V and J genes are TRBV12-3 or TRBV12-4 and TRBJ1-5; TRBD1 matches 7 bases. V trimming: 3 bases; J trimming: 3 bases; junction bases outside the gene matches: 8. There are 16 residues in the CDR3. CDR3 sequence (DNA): TGTGCCAGCAGTTTTGGGGGGACAGCTATCAATCAGCCCCAGCATTTT. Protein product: CASSFGGTAINQPQHF.

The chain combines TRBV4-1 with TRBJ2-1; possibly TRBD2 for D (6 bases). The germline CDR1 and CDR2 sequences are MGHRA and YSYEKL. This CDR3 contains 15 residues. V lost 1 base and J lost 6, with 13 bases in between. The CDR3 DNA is TGCGCCAGCAGCCAAGTGGGGGACTTCTTCAATGAGCAGTTCTTC. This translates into CASSQVGDFFNEQFF.

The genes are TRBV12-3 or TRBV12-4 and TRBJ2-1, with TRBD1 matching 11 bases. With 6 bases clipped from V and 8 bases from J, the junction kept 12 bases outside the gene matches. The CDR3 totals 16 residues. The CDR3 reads CASSPGQGQGDHEQFF. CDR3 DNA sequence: TGTGCCAGCAGCCCCGGGCAGGGACAGGGGGATCATGAGCAGTTCTTC.

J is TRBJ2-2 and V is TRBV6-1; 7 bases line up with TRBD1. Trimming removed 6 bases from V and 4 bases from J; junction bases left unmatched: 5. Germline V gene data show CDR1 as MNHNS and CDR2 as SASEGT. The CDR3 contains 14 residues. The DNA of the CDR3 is TGTGCCAGCAGGGGGGACAGCCTCACCGGGGAGCTGTTTTTT. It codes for CASRGDSLTGELFF.